This T cell receptor beta chain comes out of a study of blood T cells in healthy people across ages. Each donor was a healthy Caucasian individual from Russia, aged roughly 6 to 100. RNA extraction gave at least 6 micrograms of total RNA per sample. The use of a sample-barcoded 5' primer and a J-beta primer mix characterized a second PCR of roughly 7 to 12 cycles. A minimum of 3 million CDR3-containing paired-end reads was obtained for each sample. TCRdb reprocessed the 5' RACE reads with MiXCR, giving one entry per CDR3 protein. Counted here are 800,000 to 900,000 distinct CDR3 sequences, around 62% occurring once; the ten biggest clones make up around a quarter. The germline V gene has CDR1 SGHTA and CDR2 FQGNSA. The V gene lost 0 bases and the J gene lost 3 bases, with 12 bases spanning the gap. This CDR3 is built from 15 residues. In this sample, this clonotype turned up a few times. What it binds is not known.

Notes on the study in general: Higher diversity, along with more naive CD4+ cells, distinguished long-lived donors from aged donors.

The sample consisted of blood. The clonotype comes from a man aged 25 to 45 in good health. The chain is built from TRBV7-2 and TRBJ2-7, with a possible D match to TRBD1 (5 bases). DNA of the CDR3: TGTGCCAGCAGCTTAGCCAGGACACCGGACTACGAGCAGTACTTC. It is translated as CASSLARTPDYEQYF.